The subject of this entry is one T cell receptor beta chain. Its antigen is still unknown. The sample is drawn from a study of CD4 T cells in relation to SARS-CoV-2 and coronaviruses. Study-wide context: PBMCs were cultured with antigen for nine to ten days before TCR beta sequencing. Convalescent donors were aged 21 to 72, with median roughly 42 years.

The CDR3 has 16 residues. V dropped 4 bases and J dropped 1 base, with 12 bases sitting between them. Germline values: CDR1 SGDLS, CDR2 YYNGEE. Repertoires were generated with immunoSEQ multiplex PCR, while TCRdb's copy carries only in-frame clones and drops some. This sample has under 45,000 clones, with approximately 82% found just once. The receptor's source is an adult with COVID-19. The sequencing input was naive CD4+ T cells from PBMCs, cultured in vitro. Documented subset: naive CD4+ T cells isolated by negative enrichment. V gene TRBV9 combines with J gene TRBJ2-6; maybe TRBD2 (7 bases). The CDR3 coding sequence is TGTGCCAGCAGCCCCCGGGGGGCGTCTGGGGCCAACGTCCTGACTTTC. Encoded protein: CASSPRGASGANVLTF.